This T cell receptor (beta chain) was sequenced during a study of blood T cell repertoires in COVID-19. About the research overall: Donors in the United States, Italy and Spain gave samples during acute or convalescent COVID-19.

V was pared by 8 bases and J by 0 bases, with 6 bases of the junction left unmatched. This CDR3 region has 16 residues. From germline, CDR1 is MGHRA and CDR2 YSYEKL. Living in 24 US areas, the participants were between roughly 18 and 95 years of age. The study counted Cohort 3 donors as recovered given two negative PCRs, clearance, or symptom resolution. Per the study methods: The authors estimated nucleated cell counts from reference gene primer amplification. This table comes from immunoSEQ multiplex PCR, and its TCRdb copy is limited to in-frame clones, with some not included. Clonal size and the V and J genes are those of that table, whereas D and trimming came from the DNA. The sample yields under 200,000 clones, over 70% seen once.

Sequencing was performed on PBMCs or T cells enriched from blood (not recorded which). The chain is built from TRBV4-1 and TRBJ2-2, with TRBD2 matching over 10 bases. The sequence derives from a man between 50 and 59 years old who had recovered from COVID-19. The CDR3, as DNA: TGCGCCAGCGATATAGGACTAGCGGCGAACACCGGGGAGCTGTTTTTT. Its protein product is CASDIGLAANTGELFF.